Following are 11 T cell receptor beta chains from one sample sequenced in a study of Graves' ophthalmopathy and Graves' hyperthyroidism. Amplification of TCR beta CDR3 regions used RNA transcripts. HTBI-primed first-round RT-PCR preceded second-round multiplex PCR. TCRdb processed the multiplex PCR reads anew with MiXCR; each CDR3 protein has one entry. The sample records about 390,000 distinct CDR3 sequences, 15% being singletons. Sequenced sample: peripheral blood. The source of these receptors is a woman younger than 35 with stable Graves' hyperthyroidism.

This clonotype was seen repeatedly, ten times or more. The chain recombines TRBV6-2 or TRBV6-3 with TRBJ2-5; possible D gene TRBD2, 6 bases. V lost 7 bases to trimming and J lost 0 bases, with 18 bases between them. The CDR3 is made up of 16 amino acids. Germline V CDR1 and CDR2: MNHEY, SVGEGT. CDR3 region: CASNTPSGGYQETQYF. The CDR3 DNA reads TGTGCCAGCAACACTCCTTCCGGGGGATACCAAGAGACCCAGTACTTC.

This clonotype was recorded many times. This sequence joins TRBV10-3 and TRBJ2-2; D gene unclear. This CDR3 spans 14 amino acids. Trimming pared 10 bases from V and 0 bases from J, leaving 12 bases between. Germline values: CDR1 ENHRY, CDR2 SYGVKD. In DNA form, the CDR3 reads TGTGCCACACACGTGAGCTCGAACACCGGGGAGCTGTTTTTT. Encoded protein: CATHVSSNTGELFF.

This clonotype was seen repeatedly, ten times or more. The rearrangement uses TRBV25-1 and TRBJ2-6, with a possible D match to TRBD1 (7 bases). V was cut by 4 bases and J by 3 bases, with 16 bases left in between. Germline V gives CDR1 MGHDK, CDR2 SYGVNS. The CDR3 has 17 residues. CDR3 loop: CASSAGSGGGGANVLTF. CDR3 DNA sequence: TGTGCCAGCAGTGCCGGATCAGGGGGAGGTGGGGCCAACGTCCTGACTTTC.

The table lists this clonotype with many counts. The chain employs TRBV11-2 and TRBJ1-2; TRBD1 might be the D (6 bases). V lost 5 bases, J lost 8 bases, and 24 bases lay in between. This CDR3 is 16 amino acids long. Germline loops: CDR1 SGHAT, CDR2 FQNNGV. Here the CDR3 reads CASSQRDGGHREGYTF. The DNA of the CDR3 is TGTGCCAGCAGCCAGCGGGATGGAGGGCACAGGGAGGGCTACACCTTC.

This clonotype has ten or more counts. The chain couples TRBV29-1 to TRBJ2-6; D possibly corresponds to TRBD1 (5 bases). CDR3 length: 16 amino acids. The germline V gene has CDR1 SQVTM and CDR2 ANQGSEA. The germline V and J ends were trimmed by 5 bases and 0 bases, with 14 bases remaining between them. The CDR3 DNA sequence: TGCAGCGTTAGTCCTGGGGCACCCTCTGGGGCCAACGTCCTGACTTTC. It is translated as CSVSPGAPSGANVLTF.

This clonotype was found many times. The V and J genes are TRBV12-3 or TRBV12-4 and TRBJ2-7, with D possibly matching TRBD1 (5 bases). The V gene lost 5 bases and the J gene lost 4 bases, with 12 bases spanning the gap. The CDR3 is 13 residues long. CDR3 residues: CASSPPHRYEQYF. CDR3 nucleotide sequence: TGTGCCAGCAGTCCACCCCACAGGTACGAGCAGTACTTC.

This clonotype has ten or more counts. The chain has TRBV6-5 and TRBJ1-1, with D possibly TRBD1 on 5 matching bases. The germline CDR1 and CDR2 sequences are MNHEY and SVGAGI. The CDR3 consists of 12 residues. Deletions cut 5 bases from V and 7 bases from J, with 11 bases between. In DNA form, the CDR3 reads TGTGCCAGCAGTCCCAGGGTGGGTGAAGCTTTCTTT. It encodes CASSPRVGEAFF.

The rearrangement links TRBV7-2 to TRBJ1-1; D remains unclear. Germline CDR1 and CDR2: SGHTA and FQGNSA. The CDR3 covers 13 residues. Between the trimmed V and J ends, which lost 0 bases and 7 bases, there was a span of 9 bases. The CDR3 region has the DNA TGTGCCAGCAGCTTAGCGCTGGAGATTGAAGCTTTCTTT. As protein: CASSLALEIEAFF. The full variable domain, in which reference TRBV7-2 and TRBJ1-1 provide the parts outside the CDR3, is GAGVSQSPSNKVTEKGKDVELRCDPISGHTALYWYRQSLGQGLEFLIYFQGNSAPDKSGLPSDRFSAERTGGSVSTLTIQRTQQEDSAVYLCASSLALEIEAFFGQGTRLTVV.

About this clonotype itself: A read error may explain this, as a much larger clone is one base away. The DNA is omitted, as the CDR3 cannot be located on it reliably, and the CDR3 follows TCRdb's listing. This chain uses TRBV29-1 with TRBJ1-1. Ends included, the CDR3 has 12 residues. Germline CDR1 reads SQVTM; CDR2 reads ANQGSEA. The CDR3 protein is CSVVGEGTEACF.

This clonotype has more than one count but fewer than ten. V and J are TRBV6-2 or TRBV6-3 and TRBJ2-5; the D is unclear. The CDR3 loop spans 14 amino acids. With 4 bases removed from V and 4 bases from J, the gap between germline ends came to 13 bases. CDR1 and CDR2 from the germline V gene are MNHEY and SVGEGT. CDR3 protein: CASSLRGFRETQYF. In DNA, the CDR3 is TGTGCCAGCAGTTTACGTGGCTTTAGAGAGACCCAGTACTTC.

The V gene is TRBV5-1, the J gene TRBJ1-2; TRBD1 matches 10 bases. Germline loops: CDR1 SGHRS, CDR2 YFSETQ. The CDR3 is 21 residues long. Trimming removed 4 bases from V and 8 bases from J; junction bases left unmatched: 29. CDR3 region: CASSPFGFSGGNRDRGFGYTF. The CDR3 DNA reads TGCGCCAGCAGCCCGTTTGGTTTTTCAGGGGGGAACCGGGACAGGGGATTCGGCTACACCTTC.